This TCR beta chain was sequenced during a study of OX40 agonist ivuxolimab in advanced cancers. Study-wide context: The dose-escalation cohort had hepatocellular carcinoma, melanoma, renal cell or head and neck cancer. Partial response was recorded in three patients: one hepatocellular carcinoma and two cutaneous melanoma cases.

Comments on this clone: Its antigen is not known.

General study findings and limits: CD8+ T cells showed, on average, more clonal expansion than CD4+ cells. Among the nonresponders, some also had low normalized T-cell clonal expansion.

The protocol was immunoSEQ multiplex PCR, while the TCRdb copy is restricted to in-frame clones and leaves out a portion. The sample records tens of thousands of clones, roughly four fifths being singletons. The specimen was CD4+ or CD8+ T cells sorted from blood, collected in a trial of the OX40 agonist ivuxolimab. This TCR was recovered from an adult with an advanced solid tumor such as melanoma, head and neck, liver or kidney cancer.

This CDR3 reads CSARTQGGYTF. The CDR3 DNA is TGCAGTGCTAGAACACAGGGTGGCTACACCTTC. The V call is TRBV20-1, the J call TRBJ1-2; weak D call: TRBD1 (6 bases). V shed 2 bases and J shed 7 bases, with 8 bases lying between them. Germline V gene lookup returns CDR1 DFQATT and CDR2 SNEGSKA (reference sequence). The CDR3 extends over 11 amino acids.